The 17 T cell receptor beta chains listed next were all sequenced from one sample in a study of CD4 T cells in relation to SARS-CoV-2 and coronaviruses. Profiling relied on immunoSEQ multiplex PCR, and the TCRdb table lists in-frame clones only, not all of them. Of tens of thousands of clones in the sample, over 75% were seen once. Which antigens these TCRs recognize remains unknown. The sequencing input was naive CD4+ T cells from PBMCs, cultured in vitro. Stated subset: naive CD4+ T cells isolated by negative enrichment. Receptor source: an adult with COVID-19.

The rearrangement uses TRBV10-3 and TRBJ2-2; 11 nucleotides match TRBD2. With 4 bases clipped from V and 3 bases from J, the junction kept 1 base outside the gene matches. The length of the CDR3 is 15 residues. The V gene's germline CDR1 is ENHRY and CDR2 SYGVKD. The CDR3 protein is CAISGTSGHTGELFF. In DNA form, the CDR3 reads TGTGCCATCAGTGGGACTAGCGGGCACACCGGGGAGCTGTTTTTT.

The chain employs TRBV11-3 and TRBJ2-1, with no clear D. Germline V gene sequence: CDR1 SGHNT, CDR2 YENEEA. Trimming took 5 bases from V and 5 from J, leaving 13 bases between them. The CDR3 is made up of 14 amino acids. The chain's CDR3 is CASSPSQTDNEQFF. The DNA for the CDR3 is TGTGCCAGCAGCCCATCCCAGACTGACAATGAGCAGTTCTTC.

The count of this clone is one. The chain is built from TRBV25-1 and TRBJ1-2; D remains ambiguous. CDR1 is MGHDK and CDR2 is SYGVNS in the germline V gene. This CDR3 has 15 amino acids. V lost 4 bases, J lost 6 bases, and 18 bases lay in between. The CDR3 region is CASSVSGWNYHGYTF. The CDR3 DNA sequence: TGTGCCAGCAGTGTTTCTGGGTGGAACTATCATGGCTACACCTTC.

The V gene is TRBV28, the J gene TRBJ2-7, with 11 bases fitting TRBD1. The trim removed 5 bases at V and 1 base at J, leaving 7 bases unmatched. The CDR3 is 16 residues long. CDR1 and CDR2 (germline): MDHEN, SYDVKM. The DNA for the CDR3 is TGTGCCAGCAGTCCAAGGACAGGGGGCAGTTCCTACGAGCAGTACTTC. Its protein product is CASSPRTGGSSYEQYF.

The chain is built from TRBV6-2 or TRBV6-3 and TRBJ2-2; either TRBD1 or TRBD2 may fit D (5 bases each). Germline CDR1 MNHEY, CDR2 SVGEGT. The length of the CDR3 is 17 residues. Trimming left V 0 bases short and J 5 bases short, with 16 bases between. CDR3 sequence reads: CASSYSLFGGLTGELFF. CDR3 sequence (DNA): TGTGCCAGCAGTTACTCGTTATTTGGGGGATTGACCGGGGAGCTGTTTTTT.

This chain joins TRBV11-2 and TRBJ2-7; D gene unclear. The germline V and J ends were trimmed by 2 bases and 3 bases, with 2 bases remaining between them. Germline loops: CDR1 SGHAT, CDR2 FQNNGV. The CDR3 is made up of 11 amino acids. In DNA, the CDR3 is TGTGCCAGCAGCTTAAACTACGAGCAGTACTTC. This translates into CASSLNYEQYF.

The chain is built from TRBV28 and TRBJ2-7; weak D call: TRBD2 (6 bases). Deletions cut 6 bases from V and 4 bases from J, with 22 bases between. CDR3 size: 16 residues. Germline assignment: CDR1 MDHEN and CDR2 SYDVKM. The CDR3 DNA follows: TGTGCCAGCAGAATCGCCCCGGGAGCTGGCGATTACGAGCAGTACTTC. Its protein product is CASRIAPGAGDYEQYF.

This clone was observed a few times. This chain connects TRBV7-7 to TRBJ2-7; no clear D gene. The CDR3 extends over 13 amino acids. Germline CDR1 and CDR2: SSHAT and FNYEAQ (reference sequence). Deletions cut 9 bases from V and 0 bases from J, with 12 bases between. The CDR3 DNA sequence: TGTGCCAGTTGTCCCACAGCCTCCTACGAGCAGTACTTC. This gives the protein CASCPTASYEQYF.

In its sample, this clone was seen once. The chain employs TRBV5-4 and TRBJ1-1; TRBD1 might be the D (6 bases). The CDR3 is 17 residues long. The germline CDR1 and CDR2 sequences are SGHNT and YYREEE (reference sequence). V lost 4 bases and J 0 bases, leaving 19 bases between the germline ends. In DNA form, the CDR3 reads TGTGCCAGCAGCCCCTGGGGGGGCGGGAGGGTGAACACTGAAGCTTTCTTT. This gives the protein CASSPWGGGRVNTEAFF.

The chain combines TRBV5-1 with TRBJ2-1, with D possibly matching TRBD2 (6 bases). V was pared by 0 bases and J by 4 bases, with 14 bases between. CDR1 is SGHRS and CDR2 is YFSETQ in the germline V gene. CDR3 length: 16 residues. The CDR3: CASSLAVSGTYNEQFF. In nucleotides, the CDR3 is TGCGCCAGCAGCTTGGCCGTTAGCGGAACATACAATGAGCAGTTCTTC.

The chain links TRBV28 to TRBJ2-7; D tentatively reads TRBD1 or TRBD2 (5 bases each). V lost 8 bases and J lost 1, with 18 bases in between. The CDR3 has 15 amino acids. Germline V gene lookup returns CDR1 MDHEN and CDR2 SYDVKM. The CDR3 sequence is CASGEYGTGSYEQYF. CDR3 nucleotides: TGTGCCAGCGGAGAGTACGGGACGGGATCCTACGAGCAGTACTTC.

This clone has a single count. V usage is TRBV6-2 or TRBV6-3 and J usage is TRBJ2-7; a possible D gene is TRBD1 (5 bases). CDR3 length: 12 amino acids. Trimming cost V 5 bases and J 4 bases, with 9 bases left between them. Germline-derived CDR1 and CDR2 are MNHEY and SVGEGT. DNA of the CDR3: TGTGCCAGCAGTAGGGGTCAATACGAGCAGTACTTC. Its protein is CASSRGQYEQYF.

Remarks on this clone: The junction departs from the called germline gene at one end, perhaps through a read error. V gene TRBV14 combines with J gene TRBJ1-2; 7 bases map to TRBD1. The CDR3 has 12 amino acids. Germline V gene data show CDR1 as SGHDN and CDR2 as FVKESK. Here the CDR3 DNA reads TGTGCCAGCAGCCAAGATCGGGGAGGGGGCCAATTC. Translation gives CASSQDRGGGQF.

This clone was recorded only once. The chain employs TRBV2 and TRBJ1-5, with D maybe TRBD1 (5 bases). Trimming stripped 5 bases from V and 6 bases from J, with 11 bases between. CDR1 is SNHLY and CDR2 is FYNNEI in the germline V gene. The CDR3 sequence is 13 residues long. CDR3: CASSLGVGQPQHF. DNA for the CDR3: TGTGCCAGCAGTCTAGGGGTCGGTCAGCCCCAGCATTTT.

The rearrangement uses TRBV2 and TRBJ2-7; D ambiguous. The germline V gene encodes CDR1 SNHLY and CDR2 FYNNEI. The CDR3 length is 12 residues. Trimming stripped 6 bases from V and 3 bases from J, with 9 bases between. The CDR3 sequence is CASRDSLYEQYF. The CDR3 coding sequence is TGTGCCAGCAGAGACTCCCTCTACGAGCAGTACTTC. Full variable domain (missing parts from reference TRBV2 and TRBJ2-7): EPEVTQTPSHQVTQMGQEVILRCVPISNHLYFYWYRQILGQKVEFLVSFYNNEISEKSEIFDDQFSVERPDGSNFTLKIRSTKLEDSAMYFCASRDSLYEQYFGPGTRLTVT.

The chain joins TRBV5-4 to TRBJ2-7; D is undetermined. The CDR3 extends over 13 amino acids. The V gene's germline CDR1 is SGHNT and CDR2 YYREEE (reference sequence). V was pared by 0 bases and J by 3 bases, with 7 bases between. CDR3 in amino acids: CASSLDAFYEQYF. The CDR3 nucleotides read TGTGCCAGCAGCTTGGATGCCTTCTACGAGCAGTACTTC.

V is TRBV7-2 and J is TRBJ2-3; D uncertain. This CDR3 spans 13 amino acids. Germline lookup yields CDR1 SGHTA and CDR2 FQGNSA. The ends were cut back, 4 bases at V and 0 bases at J, with 5 bases in the middle. The CDR3 sequence: CASSSDSTDTQYF. CDR3 DNA sequence: TGTGCCAGCAGCTCGGACAGCACAGATACGCAGTATTTT.